This record looks at one T cell receptor (beta chain) sequence and its context. This CDR3 is built from 15 residues. The germline V gene encodes CDR1 LGHNA and CDR2 YSLEER. Deletions cut 4 bases from V and 1 base from J, with 8 bases between. This sample is part of a study of cytomegalovirus exposure and HLA in healthy donors. PCR employed 60 Vbeta and 13 Jbeta primers. Clones were sequenced by immunoSEQ multiplex PCR, and TCRdb holds only the in-frame ones, with some missing. The data show 110,000 or so clones, 78% seen once. The clonotype comes from a man under 40 in good health and CMV-seronegative. Sequencing input: PBMCs. This sequence joins TRBV4-3 and TRBJ2-6; D is undetermined. The CDR3 region is CASSPVLSGANVLTF. DNA for the CDR3: TGCGCCAGCAGCCCCGTTCTTTCTGGGGCCAACGTCCTGACTTTC.